These T cell receptor beta chains were read from a single sample in a study of blood T cell repertoires in COVID-19. Sequencing was performed with immunoSEQ multiplex PCR; in TCRdb, only in-frame clones are kept and a portion is missing. The repertoire holds about 120,000 clones, more than 80% seen once, with around 30% in the top ten. The material sequenced was peripheral blood. All receptors derive from a man aged 70 or older with active or convalescent COVID-19. Both conserved end residues are part of each CDR3. D genes are given only for firm matches. Where a row states a size, it is once, few, many or the class of an expanded clone; other rows omit it.

J gene: TRBJ1-1; D gene: TRBD1; clone size: -; V gene: TRBV18; CDR3 protein: CASSPGTVGPEQGEAFF; CDR3 DNA: TGTGCCAGCTCACCAGGGACAGTGGGGCCCGAACAGGGTGAAGCTTTCTTT
J gene: TRBJ2-2; D gene: TRBD2; clone size: -; V gene: TRBV19; CDR3 protein: CASSTRGAGGGTGELFF; CDR3 DNA: TGTGCCAGTAGTACCCGAGGAGCGGGAGGCGGTACCGGGGAGCTGTTTTTT
J gene: TRBJ1-5; D gene: -; clone size: -; V gene: TRBV19; CDR3 protein: CASSQDGLYNQPQHF; CDR3 DNA: TGTGCCAGTAGCCAGGACGGACTGTACAATCAGCCCCAGCATTTT
J gene: TRBJ2-2; D gene: -; clone size: -; V gene: TRBV19; CDR3 protein: CASSIDHYGSGELFF; CDR3 DNA: TGTGCCAGTAGTATAGATCATTACGGGTCCGGGGAGCTGTTTTTT
J gene: TRBJ2-5; D gene: -; clone size: -; V gene: TRBV27; CDR3 protein: CASFGVNQETQYF; CDR3 DNA: TGTGCCAGCTTCGGGGTAAACCAAGAGACCCAGTACTTC
J gene: TRBJ2-2; D gene: TRBD2; clone size: -; V gene: TRBV5-6; CDR3 protein: CASSSHTPGLAASGELFF; CDR3 DNA: TGTGCCAGCAGCTCTCACACCCCGGGACTAGCGGCGTCCGGGGAGCTGTTTTTT
J gene: TRBJ1-1; D gene: -; clone size: once; V gene: TRBV28; CDR3 protein: CASSLFDRKAFF; CDR3 DNA: TGTGCCAGCAGTTTATTTGACAGAAAAGCTTTCTTT
J gene: TRBJ2-5; D gene: -; clone size: -; V gene: TRBV3-1/TRBV3-2; CDR3 protein: CASSQVRETQYF; CDR3 DNA: TGTGCCAGCAGCCAAGTCCGGGAGACCCAGTACTTC
J gene: TRBJ2-7; D gene: TRBD2; clone size: -; V gene: TRBV7-2; CDR3 protein: CASSLTSGGYEQYF; CDR3 DNA: TGTGCCAGCAGCTTAACTAGCGGGGGCTACGAGCAGTACTTC
J gene: TRBJ1-3; D gene: TRBD1; clone size: -; V gene: TRBV6-4; CDR3 protein: CASSAGQGNTIYF; CDR3 DNA: TGTGCCAGCAGTGCGGGACAGGGAAACACCATATATTTT
J gene: TRBJ1-2; D gene: -; clone size: -; V gene: TRBV18; CDR3 protein: CASSPGTPANYGYTF; CDR3 DNA: TGTGCCAGCTCACCCGGGACACCAGCTAACTATGGCTACACCTTC